The T cell receptor (beta chain) described here comes from a study of pediatric ulcerative colitis. Study-level points and caveats: All ulcerative colitis patients, but no controls, carried two rectal clonotypes. Rectal repertoires separated controls, mild-moderate and acute severe colitis. Total lymphocyte DNA, not sorted subsets, was the template.

This CDR3 spans 18 amino acids. V lost 6 bases to trimming and J lost 2 bases, with 20 bases between them. The germline CDR1 and CDR2 sequences are SEHNR and FQNEAQ (reference sequence). One to two pinch biopsies were taken from the rectum during colonoscopy. Each sample received Survey-level depth of up to 500,000 reads. Measured with immunoSEQ multiplex PCR; TCRdb has only the in-frame clones, and not every one. The repertoire holds some 43,000 clones, with more than 60% as singletons. Regarding this clone: Its antigen is undetermined.

The source material was gut tissue. J is TRBJ2-6 and V is TRBV7-9; possibly TRBD2 for D (5 bases). The sequence came from a girl aged 5-17 years with moderate ulcerative colitis. CDR3 region: CASSSTPGSKAGANVLTF. In DNA, the CDR3 is TGTGCCAGCAGTTCAACCCCGGGATCAAAAGCTGGGGCCAACGTCCTGACTTTC.